These 11 T cell receptor beta chains share one sample of origin, sequenced in a study of T cell responses to AZD1222 COVID-19 vaccine. Here immunoSEQ multiplex PCR was the method, and the copy in TCRdb shows in-frame clones only, minus some. The data hold around 150,000 clones, with 90% to 95% observed a single time. The source was peripheral blood, collected 28 days after the second AZD1222 dose. The receptors here all came from an adult who received the AZD1222 COVID-19 vaccine.

This clone was seen once. The chain carries TRBV5-1 and TRBJ1-1, with D unclear. The germline V and J ends were trimmed by 0 bases and 7 bases, with 10 bases remaining between them. The CDR3 extends over 13 amino acids. Germline-derived CDR1 and CDR2 are SGHRS and YFSETQ. As DNA, the CDR3 is TGCGCCAGCAGCTTGGCCGGCAGGAATGAAGCTTTCTTT. It is translated as CASSLAGRNEAFF.

The V gene is TRBV2, the J gene TRBJ1-1; possible D gene TRBD1, 6 bases. Looked up from germline, CDR1 is SNHLY and CDR2 is FYNNEI. V dropped 2 bases and J dropped 6 bases, with 16 bases sitting between them. The CDR3 loop spans 15 amino acids. The CDR3 loop reads CASSENRGGASEAFF. The CDR3 bases are TGTGCCAGCAGTGAAAATCGCGGGGGGGCCTCTGAAGCTTTCTTT. The full variable domain, rest sourced from reference TRBV2 and TRBJ1-1, is EPEVTQTPSHQVTQMGQEVILRCVPISNHLYFYWYRQILGQKVEFLVSFYNNEISEKSEIFDDQFSVERPDGSNFTLKIRSTKLEDSAMYFCASSENRGGASEAFFGQGTRLTVV.

The V gene is TRBV5-1, the J gene TRBJ1-4, with D hard to call. Germline V CDR1 and CDR2: SGHRS, YFSETQ. V was pared by 2 bases and J by 7 bases, with 15 bases between. The CDR3 has 15 amino acids. The CDR3, as DNA: TGCGCCAGCAGCTTATCAGTCAATTCTGGTGAAAAACTGTTTTTT. Translation gives CASSLSVNSGEKLFF. The full variable domain, in which reference TRBV5-1 and TRBJ1-4 provide the parts outside the CDR3, is KAGVTQTPRYLIKTRGQQVTLSCSPISGHRSVSWYQQTPGQGLQFLFEYFSETQRNKGNFPGRFSGRQFSNSRSEMNVSTLELGDSALYLCASSLSVNSGEKLFFGSGTQLSVL.

The chain joins TRBV24-1 to TRBJ2-1; 13 bases are shared with TRBD2. The V and J ends lost 10 bases and 4 bases, in that order; junction bases with no gene match: 9. The germline CDR1 and CDR2 sequences are KGHDR and SFDVKD. CDR3 length: 16 residues. CDR3 DNA: TGTGCCACGAAACTAGCGGGGGGGCGTTTATACAATGAGCAGTTCTTC. It encodes CATKLAGGRLYNEQFF.

The sample holds one count of this clone. In DNA, the CDR3 is TGTGCCAGCAGCCGAGGGAGAGGTTCAGGAAACACTGAAGCTTTCTTT. Amino acid sequence: CASSRGRGSGNTEAFF. The V call is TRBV5-5, the J call TRBJ1-1; the D is unclear. Germline lookup yields CDR1 SGHKS and CDR2 YYEKEE (reference sequence). Trimming removed 4 bases at V and 2 bases at J, with 18 bases between. The length of the CDR3 is 16 residues.

V usage is TRBV27 and J usage is TRBJ1-6, with a tentative D call TRBD1 (5 bases). CDR3 length: 16 amino acids. Germline lookup yields CDR1 MNHEY and CDR2 SMNVEV (reference sequence). The V and J ends lost 7 bases and 3 bases respectively, with 16 bases between them. Written as DNA, the CDR3 is TGTGCCAGCACAAGGGGACCGGCCGTCTATAATTCACCCCTCCACTTT. This codes for CASTRGPAVYNSPLHF.

The rearrangement links TRBV12-5 to TRBJ1-3; weak D call: TRBD1 (5 bases). The germline V and J ends were trimmed by 7 bases and 4 bases, with 17 bases remaining between them. Germline V gene data show CDR1 as LGHNT and CDR2 as FRNRAP. This CDR3 has 15 residues. The chain's CDR3 is CASAPWGDAGNTIYF. The CDR3 region has the DNA TGTGCTAGTGCCCCCTGGGGGGACGCGGGAAACACCATATATTTT.

About this clone: The same CDR3 can be traced to other DNA sequences in this sample. This chain uses TRBV12-3 or TRBV12-4 with TRBJ1-3, with no clear D. V was clipped by 4 bases and J by 2 bases, with 0 bases between them. This CDR3 comprises 11 residues. Here the CDR3 DNA reads TGTGCCAGCAGTTCTGGAAACACCATATATTTT. It codes for CASSSGNTIYF.

This clone was recorded a few times. The rearrangement uses TRBV27 and TRBJ1-5; a weak D match, TRBD1 (6 bases). The CDR3 has 17 amino acids. The V end was cut by 0 bases, the J end by 2 bases, with 14 bases between. The V gene's germline CDR1 is MNHEY and CDR2 SMNVEV (reference sequence). In DNA form, the CDR3 reads TGTGCCAGCAGTTTATCGGGGGGCCAGGGTGGCAATCAGCCCCAGCATTTT. This codes for CASSLSGGQGGNQPQHF.

This clone showed up just a few times. The gene calls are TRBV2 and TRBJ1-4, with 10 bases that match TRBD1. Trimming cost V 3 bases and J 7 bases; bases outside gene matches: 5. Germline V lookup: CDR1 SNHLY, CDR2 FYNNEI. The CDR3 sequence is 15 residues long. The CDR3 region is CASSDVWTGGEKLFF. Written as DNA, the CDR3 is TGTGCCAGCAGTGATGTGTGGACAGGGGGTGAAAAACTGTTTTTT.

The chain is built from TRBV5-5 and TRBJ1-5; D may be TRBD1 (5 bases). Between the trimmed V and J ends, which lost 5 bases and 2 bases, there was a span of 11 bases. Germline assignment: CDR1 SGHKS and CDR2 YYEKEE (reference sequence). This CDR3 is built from 14 residues. This CDR3 is CASSWDLGNQPQHF. The CDR3 DNA follows: TGTGCCAGCAGTTGGGACCTGGGCAATCAGCCCCAGCATTTT.